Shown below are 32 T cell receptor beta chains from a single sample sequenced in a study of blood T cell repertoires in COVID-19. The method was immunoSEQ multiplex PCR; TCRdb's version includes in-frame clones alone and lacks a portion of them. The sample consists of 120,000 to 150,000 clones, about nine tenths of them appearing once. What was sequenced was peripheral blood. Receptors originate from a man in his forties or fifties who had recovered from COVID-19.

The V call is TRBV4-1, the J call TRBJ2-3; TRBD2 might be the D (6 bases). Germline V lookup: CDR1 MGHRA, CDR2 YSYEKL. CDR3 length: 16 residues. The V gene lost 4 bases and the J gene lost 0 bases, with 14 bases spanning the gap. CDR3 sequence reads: CASSLWGEASTDTQYF. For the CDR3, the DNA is TGCGCCAGCAGCCTCTGGGGGGAGGCTAGCACAGATACGCAGTATTTT.

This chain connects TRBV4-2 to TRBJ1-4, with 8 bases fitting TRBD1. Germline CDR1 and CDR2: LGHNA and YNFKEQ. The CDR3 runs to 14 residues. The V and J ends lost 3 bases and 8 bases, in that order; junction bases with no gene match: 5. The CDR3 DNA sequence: TGTGCCAGCAGCCACGGACAGGGTAACGAAAAACTGTTTTTT. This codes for CASSHGQGNEKLFF.

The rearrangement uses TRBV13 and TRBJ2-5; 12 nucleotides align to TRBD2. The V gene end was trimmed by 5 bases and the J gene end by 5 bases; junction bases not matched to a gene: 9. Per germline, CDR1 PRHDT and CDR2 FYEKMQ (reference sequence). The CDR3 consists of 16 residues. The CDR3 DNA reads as TGTGCCAGCAGCCTCAGACTAGCGGGGGACCCTGAGACCCAGTACTTC. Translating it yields CASSLRLAGDPETQYF.

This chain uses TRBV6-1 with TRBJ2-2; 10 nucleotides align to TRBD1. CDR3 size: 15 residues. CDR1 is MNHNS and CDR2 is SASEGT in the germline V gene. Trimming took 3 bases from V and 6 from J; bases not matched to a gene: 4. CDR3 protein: CASSEGQGWAGELFF. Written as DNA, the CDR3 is TGTGCCAGCAGTGAGGGACAGGGGTGGGCCGGGGAGCTGTTTTTT.

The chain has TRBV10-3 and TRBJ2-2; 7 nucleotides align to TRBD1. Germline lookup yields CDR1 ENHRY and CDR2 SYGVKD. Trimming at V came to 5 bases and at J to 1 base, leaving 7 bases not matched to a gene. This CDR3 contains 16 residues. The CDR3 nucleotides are TGTGCCATCAGTCCTGGACAGGCTTTGAACACCGGGGAGCTGTTTTTT. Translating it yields CAISPGQALNTGELFF.

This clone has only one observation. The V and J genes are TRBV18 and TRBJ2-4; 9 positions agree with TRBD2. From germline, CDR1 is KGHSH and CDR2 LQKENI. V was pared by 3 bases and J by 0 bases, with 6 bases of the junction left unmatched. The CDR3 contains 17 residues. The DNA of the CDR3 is TGTGCCAGCTCACCGGGCAGCGGGGGGACAGCCAAAAACATTCAGTACTTC. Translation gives CASSPGSGGTAKNIQYF.

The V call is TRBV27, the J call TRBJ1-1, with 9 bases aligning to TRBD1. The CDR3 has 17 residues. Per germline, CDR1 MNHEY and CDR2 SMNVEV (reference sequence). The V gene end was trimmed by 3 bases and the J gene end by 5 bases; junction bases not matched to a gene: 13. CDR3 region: CASSFETGGLIMTEAFF. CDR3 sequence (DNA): TGTGCCAGCAGTTTTGAGACAGGGGGTTTGATTATGACTGAAGCTTTCTTT.

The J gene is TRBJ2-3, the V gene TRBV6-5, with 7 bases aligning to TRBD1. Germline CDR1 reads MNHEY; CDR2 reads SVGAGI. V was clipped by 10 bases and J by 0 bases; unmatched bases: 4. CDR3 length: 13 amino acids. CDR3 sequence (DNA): TGTGCCACCCGGGACAGAAGCACAGATACGCAGTATTTT. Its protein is CATRDRSTDTQYF.

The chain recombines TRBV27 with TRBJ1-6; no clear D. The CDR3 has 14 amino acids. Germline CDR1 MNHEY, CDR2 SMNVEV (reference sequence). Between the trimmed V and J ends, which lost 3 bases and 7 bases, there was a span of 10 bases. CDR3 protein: CASSFGLGNSPLHF. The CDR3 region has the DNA TGTGCCAGCAGTTTCGGCCTAGGAAATTCACCCCTCCACTTT.

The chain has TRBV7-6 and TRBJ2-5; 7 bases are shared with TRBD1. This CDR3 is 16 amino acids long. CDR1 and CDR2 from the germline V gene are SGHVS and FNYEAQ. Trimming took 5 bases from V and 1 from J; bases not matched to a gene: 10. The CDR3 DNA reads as TGTGCCAGCAGCCCCTACCTCAGGGGGACCCAAGAGACCCAGTACTTC. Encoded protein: CASSPYLRGTQETQYF.

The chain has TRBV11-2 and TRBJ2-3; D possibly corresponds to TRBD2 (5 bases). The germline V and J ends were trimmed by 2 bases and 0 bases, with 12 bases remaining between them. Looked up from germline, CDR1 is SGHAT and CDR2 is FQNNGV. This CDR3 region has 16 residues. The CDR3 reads CASSLKSGFSTDTQYF. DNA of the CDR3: TGTGCCAGCAGCTTAAAATCGGGGTTTAGCACAGATACGCAGTATTTT. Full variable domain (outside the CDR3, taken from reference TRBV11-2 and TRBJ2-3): EAGVAQSPRYKIIEKRQSVAFWCNPISGHATLYWYQQILGQGPKLLIQFQNNGVVDDSQLPKDRFSAERLKGVDSTLKIQPAKLEDSAVYLCASSLKSGFSTDTQYFGPGTRLTVL.

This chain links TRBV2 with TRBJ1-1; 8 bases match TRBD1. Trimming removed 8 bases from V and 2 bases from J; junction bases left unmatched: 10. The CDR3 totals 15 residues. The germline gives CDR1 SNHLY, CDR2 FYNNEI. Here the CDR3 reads CASGIEGQGNTEAFF. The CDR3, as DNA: TGTGCCAGCGGTATTGAAGGACAGGGCAACACTGAAGCTTTCTTT.

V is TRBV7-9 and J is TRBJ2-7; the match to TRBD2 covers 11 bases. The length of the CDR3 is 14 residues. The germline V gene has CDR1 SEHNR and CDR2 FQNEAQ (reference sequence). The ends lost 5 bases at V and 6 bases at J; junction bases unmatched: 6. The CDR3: CASSVGTSGSEQYF. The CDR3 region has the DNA TGTGCCAGCAGCGTGGGGACTAGCGGAAGCGAGCAGTACTTC.

The CDR3 loop reads CASSREGRGSDTQYF. Written as DNA, the CDR3 is TGCGCCAGCAGCCGGGAAGGACGGGGATCCGATACGCAGTATTTT. The chain is built from TRBV4-1 and TRBJ2-3; possible D gene TRBD2, 5 bases. V shed 4 bases and J shed 6 bases, with 17 bases lying between them. The CDR3 extends over 15 amino acids. Germline V gives CDR1 MGHRA, CDR2 YSYEKL.

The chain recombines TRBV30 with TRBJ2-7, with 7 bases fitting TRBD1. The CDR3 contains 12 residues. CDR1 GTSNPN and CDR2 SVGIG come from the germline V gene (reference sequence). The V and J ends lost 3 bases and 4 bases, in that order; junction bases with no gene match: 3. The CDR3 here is CAWSPTGYEQYF. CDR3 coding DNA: TGTGCCTGGAGCCCGACAGGGTACGAGCAGTACTTC.

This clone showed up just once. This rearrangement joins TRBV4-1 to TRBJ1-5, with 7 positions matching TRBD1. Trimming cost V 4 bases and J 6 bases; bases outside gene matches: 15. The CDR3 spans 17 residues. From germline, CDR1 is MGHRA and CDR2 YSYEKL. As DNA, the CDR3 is TGCGCCAGCAGCCGAAACCCCACAGGGGCCGGCGGTCAGCCCCAGCATTTT. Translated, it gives CASSRNPTGAGGQPQHF.

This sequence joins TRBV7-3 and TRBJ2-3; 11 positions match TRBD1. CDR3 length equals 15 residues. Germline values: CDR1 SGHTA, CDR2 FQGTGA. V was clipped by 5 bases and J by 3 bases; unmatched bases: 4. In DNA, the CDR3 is TGTGCCAGCAGCCCCGGGACAGGGGGGACAGATACGCAGTATTTT. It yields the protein CASSPGTGGTDTQYF.

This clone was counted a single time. The chain's CDR3 is CSARVGGTQYF. The DNA of the CDR3 is TGCAGTGCTAGAGTCGGGGGGACCCAGTACTTC. The chain recombines TRBV20-1 with TRBJ2-5, with D tentatively TRBD2 (6 bases). Germline CDR1 and CDR2: DFQATT and SNEGSKA (reference sequence). This CDR3 region has 11 residues. V was clipped by 1 base and J by 7 bases, with 7 bases between them.

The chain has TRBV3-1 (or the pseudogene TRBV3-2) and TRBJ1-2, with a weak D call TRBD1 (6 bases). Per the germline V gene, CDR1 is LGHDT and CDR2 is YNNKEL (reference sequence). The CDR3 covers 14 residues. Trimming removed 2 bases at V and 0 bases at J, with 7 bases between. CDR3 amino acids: CASSQQGSNYGYTF. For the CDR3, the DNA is TGTGCCAGCAGCCAACAGGGGTCTAACTATGGCTACACCTTC.

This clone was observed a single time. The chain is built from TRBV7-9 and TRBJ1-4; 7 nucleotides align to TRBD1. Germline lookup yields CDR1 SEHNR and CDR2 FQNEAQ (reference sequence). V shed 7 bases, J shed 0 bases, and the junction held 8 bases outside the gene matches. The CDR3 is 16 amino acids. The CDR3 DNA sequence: TGTGCCAGCAACCCGACAGGGACAGCAACTAATGAAAAACTGTTTTTT. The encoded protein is CASNPTGTATNEKLFF.

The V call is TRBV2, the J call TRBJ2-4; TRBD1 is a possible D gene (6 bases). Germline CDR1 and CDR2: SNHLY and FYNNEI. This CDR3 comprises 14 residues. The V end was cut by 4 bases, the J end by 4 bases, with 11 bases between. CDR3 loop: CASSASRGKNIQYF. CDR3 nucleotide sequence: TGTGCCAGCAGTGCGAGTAGGGGGAAAAACATTCAGTACTTC.

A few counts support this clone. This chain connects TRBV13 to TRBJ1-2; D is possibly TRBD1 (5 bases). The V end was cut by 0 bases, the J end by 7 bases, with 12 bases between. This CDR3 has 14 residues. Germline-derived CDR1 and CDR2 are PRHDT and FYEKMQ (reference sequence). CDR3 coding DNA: TGTGCCAGCAGCTTAGGCCGGAGGGGAGGTGGCTACACCTTC. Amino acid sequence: CASSLGRRGGGYTF.

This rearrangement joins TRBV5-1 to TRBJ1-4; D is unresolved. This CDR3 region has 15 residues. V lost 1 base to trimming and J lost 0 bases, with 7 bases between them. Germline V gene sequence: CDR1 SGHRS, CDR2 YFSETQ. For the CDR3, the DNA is TGCGCCAGCAGCTTGTTAACAGCAACTAATGAAAAACTGTTTTTT. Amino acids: CASSLLTATNEKLFF. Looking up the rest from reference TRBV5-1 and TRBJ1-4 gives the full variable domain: KAGVTQTPRYLIKTRGQQVTLSCSPISGHRSVSWYQQTPGQGLQFLFEYFSETQRNKGNFPGRFSGRQFSNSRSEMNVSTLELGDSALYLCASSLLTATNEKLFFGSGTQLSVL.

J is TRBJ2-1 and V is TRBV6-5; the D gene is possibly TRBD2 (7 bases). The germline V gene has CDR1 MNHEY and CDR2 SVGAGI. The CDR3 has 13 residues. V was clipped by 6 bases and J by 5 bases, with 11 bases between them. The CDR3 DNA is TGTGCCAGCAGGCGGGGGCTACACAATGAGCAGTTCTTC. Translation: CASRRGLHNEQFF.

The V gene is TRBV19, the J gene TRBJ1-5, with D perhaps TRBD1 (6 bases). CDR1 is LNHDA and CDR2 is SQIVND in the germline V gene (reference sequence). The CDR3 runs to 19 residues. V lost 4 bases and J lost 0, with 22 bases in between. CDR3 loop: CASSTPSGTHDYSNQPQHF. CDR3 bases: TGTGCCAGTAGTACTCCTTCCGGGACACATGACTATAGCAATCAGCCCCAGCATTTT.

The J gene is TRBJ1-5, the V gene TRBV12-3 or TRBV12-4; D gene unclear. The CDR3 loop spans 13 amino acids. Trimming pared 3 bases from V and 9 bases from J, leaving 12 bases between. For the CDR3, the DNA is TGTGCCAGCAGTTTCGGCGGTAATGGGCCCCAGCATTTT. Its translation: CASSFGGNGPQHF.

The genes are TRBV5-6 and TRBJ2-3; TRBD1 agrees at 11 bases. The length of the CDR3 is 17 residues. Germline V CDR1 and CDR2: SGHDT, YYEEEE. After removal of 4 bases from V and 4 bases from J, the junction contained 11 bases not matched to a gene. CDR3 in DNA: TGTGCCAGCAGCCAACTGCGGACAGGGGGCAAGGCAGATACGCAGTATTTT. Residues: CASSQLRTGGKADTQYF.

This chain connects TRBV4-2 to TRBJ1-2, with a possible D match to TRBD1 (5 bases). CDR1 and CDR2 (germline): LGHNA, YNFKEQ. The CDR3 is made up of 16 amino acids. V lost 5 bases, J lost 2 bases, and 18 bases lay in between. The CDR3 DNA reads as TGTGCCAGCAGCGCCAGACAGCTTAGCCTAAACTATGGCTACACCTTC. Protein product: CASSARQLSLNYGYTF.

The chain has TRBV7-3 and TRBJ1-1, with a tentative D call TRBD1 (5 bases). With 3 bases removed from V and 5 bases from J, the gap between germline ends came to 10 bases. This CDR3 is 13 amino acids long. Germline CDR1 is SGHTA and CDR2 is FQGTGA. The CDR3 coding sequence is TGTGCCAGCAGCTTCGGGGGGTGGACTGAAGCTTTCTTT. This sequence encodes CASSFGGWTEAFF.

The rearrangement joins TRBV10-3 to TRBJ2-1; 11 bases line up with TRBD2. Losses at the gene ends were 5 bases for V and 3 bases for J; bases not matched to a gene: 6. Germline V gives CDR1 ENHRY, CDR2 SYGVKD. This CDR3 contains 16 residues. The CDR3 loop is CAISPKTSGDYNEQFF. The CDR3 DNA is TGTGCCATCAGTCCTAAGACTAGCGGGGACTACAATGAGCAGTTCTTC.

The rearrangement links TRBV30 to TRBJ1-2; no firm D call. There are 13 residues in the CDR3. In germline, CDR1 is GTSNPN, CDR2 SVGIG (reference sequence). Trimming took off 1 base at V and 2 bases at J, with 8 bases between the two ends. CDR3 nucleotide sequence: TGTGCCTGGAGTGGCCAAGCGAACTATGGCTACACCTTC. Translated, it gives CAWSGQANYGYTF.

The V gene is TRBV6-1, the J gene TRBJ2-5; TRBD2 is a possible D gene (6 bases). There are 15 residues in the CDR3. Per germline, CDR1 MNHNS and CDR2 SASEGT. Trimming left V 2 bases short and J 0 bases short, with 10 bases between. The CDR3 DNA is TGTGCCAGCAGTGAACGGGGGTGGTACCAAGAGACCCAGTACTTC. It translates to CASSERGWYQETQYF.